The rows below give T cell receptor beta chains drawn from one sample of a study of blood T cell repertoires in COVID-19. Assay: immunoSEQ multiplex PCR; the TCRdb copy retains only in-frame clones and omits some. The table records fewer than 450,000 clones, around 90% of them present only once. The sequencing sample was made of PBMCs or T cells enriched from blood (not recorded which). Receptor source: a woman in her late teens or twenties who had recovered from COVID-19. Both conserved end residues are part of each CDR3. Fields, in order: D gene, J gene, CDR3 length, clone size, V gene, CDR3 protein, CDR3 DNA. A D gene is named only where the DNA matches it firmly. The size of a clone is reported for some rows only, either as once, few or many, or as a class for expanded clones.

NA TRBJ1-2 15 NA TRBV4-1 CASSQSEKTSYGYTF TGCGCCAGCAGCCAATCGGAGAAGACGAGCTATGGCTACACCTTC
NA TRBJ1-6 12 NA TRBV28 CASRGGHSPLHF TGTGCCTCGAGGGGGGGGCATTCACCCCTCCACTTT
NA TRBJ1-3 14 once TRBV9 CASSVEGGGNTIYF TGTGCCAGCAGCGTGGAGGGAGGGGGAAACACCATATATTTT
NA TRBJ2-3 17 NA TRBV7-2 CASSLAGLGVGLDTQYF TGTGCCAGCAGCTTAGCCGGACTTGGGGTGGGCCTGGATACGCAGTATTTT
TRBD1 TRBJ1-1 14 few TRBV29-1 CSVARDSMNTEAFF TGCAGCGTTGCCCGGGACAGCATGAACACTGAAGCTTTCTTT
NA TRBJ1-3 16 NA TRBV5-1 CASSSYARGAGNTIYF TGCGCCAGCAGCTCATATGCCCGGGGAGCTGGAAACACCATATATTTT
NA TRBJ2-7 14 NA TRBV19 CASSIQRGIYEQYF TGTGCCAGTAGTATACAGAGAGGGATCTACGAGCAGTACTTC
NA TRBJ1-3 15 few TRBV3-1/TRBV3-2 CASSPGDPSGNTIYF TGTGCCAGCAGTCCAGGGGATCCCTCTGGAAACACCATATATTTT
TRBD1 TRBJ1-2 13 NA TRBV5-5 CASSRGQGGGYTF TGTGCCAGCAGCCGGGGACAGGGGGGTGGCTACACCTTC
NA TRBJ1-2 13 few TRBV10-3 CAISVDRNYGYTF TGTGCCATCAGCGTAGACAGAAACTATGGCTACACCTTC
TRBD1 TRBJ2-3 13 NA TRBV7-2 CASSLEGANTQYF TGTGCCAGCAGCTTAGAGGGGGCAAATACGCAGTATTTT
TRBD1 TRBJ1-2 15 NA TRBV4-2 CASSPLGTGGYGYTF TGTGCCAGCAGCCCCCTGGGGACAGGGGGCTATGGCTACACCTTC
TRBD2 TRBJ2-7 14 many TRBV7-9 CASSPPGLVYEQYF TGTGCCAGCAGCCCCCCGGGACTAGTCTACGAGCAGTACTTC
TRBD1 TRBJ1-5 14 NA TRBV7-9 CASWTGTVNQPQHF TGTGCCAGTTGGACAGGGACCGTAAATCAGCCCCAGCATTTT
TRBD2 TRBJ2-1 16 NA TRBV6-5 CASSYPGGGQFDEQFF TGTGCCAGCAGTTACCCCGGCGGGGGGCAGTTCGATGAGCAGTTCTTC
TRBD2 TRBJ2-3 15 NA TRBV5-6 CASSMGTSRADTQYF TGTGCCAGCAGCATGGGGACTAGCCGCGCAGATACGCAGTATTTT
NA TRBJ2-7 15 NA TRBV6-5 CASSLPGDGAYEQYF TGTGCCAGCAGCCTCCCCGGAGACGGTGCCTACGAGCAGTACTTC
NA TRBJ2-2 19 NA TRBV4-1 CASSQRDSDYRLYTGELFF TGCGCCAGCAGCCAACGAGACTCGGACTACCGACTTTACACCGGGGAGCTGTTTTTT
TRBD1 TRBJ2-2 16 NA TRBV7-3 CASSPLTDRDTGELFF TGTGCCAGCAGCCCCTTAACAGACAGGGACACCGGGGAGCTGTTTTTT
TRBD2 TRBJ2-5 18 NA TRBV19 CASSMGTSGGYDQETQYF TGTGCCAGTAGTATGGGGACTAGCGGGGGGTACGACCAAGAGACCCAGTACTTC
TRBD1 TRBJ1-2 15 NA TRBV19 CASSLGQVANYGYTF TGTGCCAGTAGCCTCGGACAGGTAGCTAACTATGGCTACACCTTC
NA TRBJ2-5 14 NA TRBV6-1 CASSEGGGSETQYF TGTGCCAGCAGTGAAGGAGGAGGGAGCGAGACCCAGTACTTC
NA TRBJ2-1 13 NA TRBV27 CASSLQGRNEQFF TGTGCCAGCAGTTTACAGGGTCGGAATGAGCAGTTCTTC
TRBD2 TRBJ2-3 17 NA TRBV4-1 CASSQDAAGANTDTQYF TGCGCCAGCAGCCAAGATGCAGCGGGGGCGAACACAGATACGCAGTATTTT
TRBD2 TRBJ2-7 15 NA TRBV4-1 CASSQDSGGFYEQYF TGCGCCAGCAGCCAAGATAGCGGGGGGTTCTACGAGCAGTACTTC
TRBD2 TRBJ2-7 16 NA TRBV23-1 CASSRTKRGGSYEQYF TGCGCCAGCAGTCGAACAAAGCGGGGTGGATCCTACGAGCAGTACTTC
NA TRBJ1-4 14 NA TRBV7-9 CASSFRGEGEKLFF TGTGCCAGCAGCTTTCGTGGAGAAGGTGAAAAACTGTTTTTT
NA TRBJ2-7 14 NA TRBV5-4 CASSLGDSPYEQYF TGTGCCAGCAGCTTGGGAGACTCCCCCTACGAGCAGTACTTC
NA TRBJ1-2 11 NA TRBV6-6 CASRGNYGYTF TGTGCCAGCCGAGGTAACTATGGCTACACCTTC
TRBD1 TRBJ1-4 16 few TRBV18 CASSPRQGAADEKLFF TGTGCCAGCTCACCCCGACAGGGGGCAGCGGATGAAAAACTGTTTTTT
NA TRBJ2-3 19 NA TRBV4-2 CASSQDLGSSFLVADTQYF TGTGCCAGCAGCCAAGATTTAGGGTCTAGCTTTCTCGTCGCGGATACGCAGTATTTT
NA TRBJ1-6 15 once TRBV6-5 CASSYRGTGDSPLHF TGTGCCAGCAGTTACCGAGGGACGGGGGATTCACCCCTCCACTTT
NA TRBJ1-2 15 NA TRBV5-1 CASSLGGVGYYGYTF TGCGCCAGCAGCTTGGGCGGGGTCGGGTACTATGGCTACACCTTC
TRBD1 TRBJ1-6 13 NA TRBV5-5 CASSPDRDSPLHF TGTGCCAGCAGCCCTGACAGGGATTCACCCCTCCACTTT
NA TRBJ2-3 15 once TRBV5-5 CASSSGWDSTDTQYF TGTGCCAGCAGCAGCGGGTGGGACAGCACAGATACGCAGTATTTT
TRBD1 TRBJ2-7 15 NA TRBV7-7 CASSRLGQGAGEQYF TGTGCTAGCAGCCGGCTCGGACAGGGGGCGGGGGAGCAGTACTTC
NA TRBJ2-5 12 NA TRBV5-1 CASSPYQETQYF TGCGCCAGCAGCCCGTACCAAGAGACCCAGTACTTC
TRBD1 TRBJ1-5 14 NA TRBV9 CASSAGQRNQPQHF TGTGCCAGCAGCGCGGGACAGAGAAATCAGCCCCAGCATTTT
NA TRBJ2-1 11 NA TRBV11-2 CASSSAHRLFF TGTGCCAGCAGCTCGGCCCACAGGCTGTTCTTC
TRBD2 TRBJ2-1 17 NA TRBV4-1 CASSQQLAGGPYNEQFF TGCGCCAGCAGCCAGCAACTAGCGGGGGGCCCCTACAATGAGCAGTTCTTC